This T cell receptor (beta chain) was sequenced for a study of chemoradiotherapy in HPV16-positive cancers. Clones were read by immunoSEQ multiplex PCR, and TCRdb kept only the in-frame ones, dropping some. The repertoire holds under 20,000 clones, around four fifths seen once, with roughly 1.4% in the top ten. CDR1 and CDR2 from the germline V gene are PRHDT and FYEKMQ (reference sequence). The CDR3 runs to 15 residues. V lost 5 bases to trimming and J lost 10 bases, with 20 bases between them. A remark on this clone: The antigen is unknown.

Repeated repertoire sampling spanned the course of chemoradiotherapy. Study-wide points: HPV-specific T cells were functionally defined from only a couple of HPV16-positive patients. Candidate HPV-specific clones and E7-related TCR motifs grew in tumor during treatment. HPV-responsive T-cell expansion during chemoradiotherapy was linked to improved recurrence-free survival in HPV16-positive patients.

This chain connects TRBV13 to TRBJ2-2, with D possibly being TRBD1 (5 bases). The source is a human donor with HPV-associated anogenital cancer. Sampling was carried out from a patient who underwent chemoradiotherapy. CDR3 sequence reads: CASSPSPRPGKELFF. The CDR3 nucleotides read TGTGCCAGCAGCCCATCCCCCCGGCCAGGGAAGGAGCTGTTTTTT.